These 4 T cell receptor beta chains were sequenced from one sample in a study of lymphopenia after photon versus proton radiotherapy. Clones were sequenced by immunoSEQ multiplex PCR, and TCRdb holds only the in-frame ones, with some missing. The data contain some 70,000 clones, 87% of them singletons. The source material was peripheral blood, sampled from a patient treated with proton-based radiotherapy. The source of these receptors is a man older than 75 with esophageal cancer.

The chain couples TRBV6-1 to TRBJ1-1, with 9 bases matching TRBD1. CDR1 and CDR2 from the germline V gene are MNHNS and SASEGT. J gave up 8 bases and V 4 bases, and 2 bases lay outside the gene matches. This CDR3 comprises 12 residues. CDR3 amino acids: CASSGDREEAFF. The CDR3 nucleotides read TGTGCCAGCAGTGGGGACAGGGAGGAAGCTTTCTTT.

The chain combines TRBV10-1 with TRBJ2-3; D perhaps matches TRBD2 (6 bases). This CDR3 is 14 amino acids long. Germline assignment: CDR1 WNHNN and CDR2 SYGVQD (reference sequence). V was trimmed by 6 bases and J by 2 bases, leaving 12 bases between them. The CDR3 protein is CASREGGNTDTQYF. CDR3 nucleotides: TGCGCCAGCAGGGAGGGCGGAAACACAGATACGCAGTATTTT.

The CDR3 DNA reads as TGCGCCAGCAGCGTGACCCCAAACTATGGCTACACCTTC. Protein: CASSVTPNYGYTF. This chain connects TRBV5-1 to TRBJ1-2; D unresolved. Per the germline V gene, CDR1 is SGHRS and CDR2 is YFSETQ. The CDR3 has 13 amino acids. Trimming cost V 4 bases and J 2 bases, with 9 bases left between them.

The V gene is TRBV11-3, the J gene TRBJ2-2, with D perhaps matching TRBD2 (5 bases). Germline values: CDR1 SGHNT, CDR2 YENEEA. With 3 bases removed from V and 9 bases from J, the gap between germline ends came to 11 bases. The CDR3 length is 13 residues. Written as DNA, the CDR3 is TGTGCCAGCAGCTTGGGAGCTAGGAGGGAGCTGTTTTTT. Its protein product is CASSLGARRELFF.